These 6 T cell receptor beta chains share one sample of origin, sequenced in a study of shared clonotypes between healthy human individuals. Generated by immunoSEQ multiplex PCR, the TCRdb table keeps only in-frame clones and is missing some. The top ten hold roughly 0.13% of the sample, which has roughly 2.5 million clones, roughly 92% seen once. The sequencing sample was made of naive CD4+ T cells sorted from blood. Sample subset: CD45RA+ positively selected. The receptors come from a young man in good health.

The CDR3 DNA sequence: TGTGCCAGCTCACCACCTCGCAACGGGGTAGGTGGCTACACCTTC. It is translated as CASSPPRNGVGGYTF. This chain links TRBV18 with TRBJ1-2; D is uncertain. This CDR3 is built from 15 residues. Germline CDR1 and CDR2: KGHSH and LQKENI. With 0 bases removed from V and 7 bases from J, the gap between germline ends came to 15 bases.

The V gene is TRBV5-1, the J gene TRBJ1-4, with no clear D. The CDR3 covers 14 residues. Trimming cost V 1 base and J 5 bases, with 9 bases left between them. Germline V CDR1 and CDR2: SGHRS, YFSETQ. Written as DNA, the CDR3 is TGCGCCAGCAGCTTGTCCTTGGGAAATGAAAAACTGTTTTTT. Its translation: CASSLSLGNEKLFF.

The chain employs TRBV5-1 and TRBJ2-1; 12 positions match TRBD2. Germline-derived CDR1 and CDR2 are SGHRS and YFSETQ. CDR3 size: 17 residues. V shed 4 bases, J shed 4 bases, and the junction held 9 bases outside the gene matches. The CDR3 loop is CASSIRLAGAFYNEQFF. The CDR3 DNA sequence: TGCGCCAGCAGCATTCGACTAGCGGGAGCCTTTTACAATGAGCAGTTCTTC.

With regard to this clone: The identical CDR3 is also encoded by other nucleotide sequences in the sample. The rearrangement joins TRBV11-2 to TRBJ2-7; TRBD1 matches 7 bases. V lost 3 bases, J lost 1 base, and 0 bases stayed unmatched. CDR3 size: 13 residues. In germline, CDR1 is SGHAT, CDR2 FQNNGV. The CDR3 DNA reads TGTGCCAGCAGCTTGGGACAGTCCTACGAGCAGTACTTC. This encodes CASSLGQSYEQYF.

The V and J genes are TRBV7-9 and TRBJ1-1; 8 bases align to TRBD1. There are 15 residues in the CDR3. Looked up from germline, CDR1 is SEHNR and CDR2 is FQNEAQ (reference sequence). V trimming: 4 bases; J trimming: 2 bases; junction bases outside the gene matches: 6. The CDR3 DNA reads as TGTGCCAGCAGCTCTTCAGGGGGCTTCAACACTGAAGCTTTCTTT. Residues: CASSSSGGFNTEAFF.

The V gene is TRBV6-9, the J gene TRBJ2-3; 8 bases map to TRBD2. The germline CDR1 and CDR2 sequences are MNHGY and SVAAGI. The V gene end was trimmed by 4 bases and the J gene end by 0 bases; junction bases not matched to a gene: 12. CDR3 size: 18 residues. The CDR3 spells CASSFRLALIHSTDTQYF. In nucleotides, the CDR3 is TGTGCCAGCAGTTTCCGACTAGCGCTCATCCATAGCACAGATACGCAGTATTTT.